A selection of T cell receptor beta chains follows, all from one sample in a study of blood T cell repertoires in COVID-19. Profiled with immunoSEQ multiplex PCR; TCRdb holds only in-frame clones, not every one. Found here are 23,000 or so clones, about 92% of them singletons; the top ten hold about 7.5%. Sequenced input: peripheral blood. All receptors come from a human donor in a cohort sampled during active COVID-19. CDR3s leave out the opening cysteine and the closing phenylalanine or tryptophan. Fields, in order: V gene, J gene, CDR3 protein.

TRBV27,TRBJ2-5,ASSPYPGTGRETQY
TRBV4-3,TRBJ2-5,ASSQDLREAAYQETQY
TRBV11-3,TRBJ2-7,ASSLELAVSYEQY
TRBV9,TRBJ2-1,ASSVATGDSLGYNEQF
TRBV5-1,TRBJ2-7,ASSRGAAGGLHEQY
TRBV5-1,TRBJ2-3,ASSRDRASTDTQY
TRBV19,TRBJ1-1,ASRDTLNTEAF
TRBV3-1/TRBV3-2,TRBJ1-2,ASSQRLKDRFGYT
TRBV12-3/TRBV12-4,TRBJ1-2,ASTGVLSYGYT
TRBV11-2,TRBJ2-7,ASSAQIHSYEQY
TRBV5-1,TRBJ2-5,ASRGGQETQY
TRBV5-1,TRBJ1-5,ASSLGTGGNQPQH
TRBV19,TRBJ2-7,ASSTRDTVGSYEQY
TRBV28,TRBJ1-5,ASRKGQGSRPQH
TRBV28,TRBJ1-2,ASLPGGDNYGYT
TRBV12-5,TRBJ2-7,ASGPGLSGREQY
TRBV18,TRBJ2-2,ASSLQGALNTGELF
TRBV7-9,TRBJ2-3,ASSLMAGGSSTDTQY
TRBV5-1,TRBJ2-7,ASSLGGSPYEQY
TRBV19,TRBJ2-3,ASRNPGLAGDDTQY
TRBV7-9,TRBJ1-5,ASSLPGNQPQH
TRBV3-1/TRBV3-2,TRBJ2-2,ASSQQGLNTGELF
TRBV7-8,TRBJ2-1,ASSQTGLAGGPGNEQF